Shown below are 16 T cell receptor beta chains from a single sample sequenced in a study of blood T cell repertoires in COVID-19. Profiled with immunoSEQ multiplex PCR; TCRdb holds only in-frame clones, not every one. The data hold roughly 55,000 clones, with around 73% observed a single time. Sequencing was performed on peripheral blood. These receptor sequences come from a man of 80 years or more with acute or convalescent COVID-19.

This sequence joins TRBV7-8 and TRBJ1-1; 9 positions agree with TRBD1. V was clipped by 3 bases and J by 2 bases; unmatched bases: 7. CDR1 is SGHVS, CDR2 FQNEAQ, per germline. CDR3 length: 16 amino acids. CDR3 region: CASSFGQGIKNTEAFF. CDR3 coding DNA: TGTGCCAGCAGCTTTGGACAGGGGATAAAAAACACTGAAGCTTTCTTT.

This sequence joins TRBV6-1 and TRBJ1-1, with D possibly matching TRBD1 (5 bases). The ends were cut back, 2 bases at V and 1 base at J, with 5 bases in the middle. Germline V lookup: CDR1 MNHNS, CDR2 SASEGT. The CDR3 spans 13 residues. CDR3 DNA sequence: TGTGCCAGCAGTGAAAGGGGGAACACTGAAGCTTTCTTT. Residues: CASSERGNTEAFF.

This clone was seen more than once but under ten times. The CDR3 region has the DNA TGTGCCAGTAGTGCAGCCGGGACAGGGGGAGCCTATGGCTACACCTTC. Protein: CASSAAGTGGAYGYTF. The gene calls are TRBV19 and TRBJ1-2; TRBD1 agrees at 11 bases. The germline gives CDR1 LNHDA, CDR2 SQIVND (reference sequence). V lost 5 bases and J lost 4; bases outside the gene matches: 9. The CDR3 is 16 residues long. Using reference TRBV19 and TRBJ1-2 for the parts outside the CDR3, the full variable domain is DGGITQSPKYLFRKEGQNVTLSCEQNLNHDAMYWYRQDPGQGLRLIYYSQIVNDFQKGDIAEGYSVSREKKESFPLTVTSAQKNPTAFYLCASSAAGTGGAYGYTFGSGTRLTVV.

The V and J genes are TRBV3-1 (or the pseudogene TRBV3-2) and TRBJ2-7; TRBD1 matches at 8 bases. Looked up from germline, CDR1 is LGHDT and CDR2 is YNNKEL (reference sequence). J gave up 6 bases and V 3 bases, and 10 bases lay outside the gene matches. There are 15 residues in the CDR3. The CDR3 loop reads CASSHPVTGAFEQYF. CDR3 nucleotide sequence: TGTGCCAGCAGCCATCCTGTGACAGGGGCCTTCGAGCAGTACTTC.

The gene calls are TRBV2 and TRBJ1-2, with 7 bases aligning to TRBD1. Trimming at V came to 1 base and at J to 7 bases, leaving 0 bases not matched to a gene. Germline V gene data show CDR1 as SNHLY and CDR2 as FYNNEI. CDR3 length equals 12 residues. CDR3 sequence: CASSEDRGGYTF. Written as DNA, the CDR3 is TGTGCCAGCAGTGAAGACAGGGGTGGCTACACCTTC.

The CDR3 reads CASSFDRPDQPQHF. The CDR3 DNA reads TGTGCCAGCAGCTTTGACAGGCCGGACCAGCCCCAGCATTTT. The chain carries TRBV7-9 and TRBJ1-5, with a possible D match to TRBD1 (6 bases). Germline lookup yields CDR1 SEHNR and CDR2 FQNEAQ (reference sequence). Trimming shortened V by 3 bases and J by 7 bases, and 13 bases separated the two germline ends. This CDR3 contains 14 residues.

CDR3 protein: CASSARPAETQYF. The CDR3 nucleotides read TGTGCCAGCAGCGCCCGCCCAGCGGAGACCCAGTACTTC. The genes are TRBV7-2 and TRBJ2-5, with D uncertain. The CDR3 contains 13 residues. The V end was cut by 5 bases, the J end by 5 bases, with 12 bases between. CDR1 and CDR2 from the germline V gene are SGHTA and FQGNSA.

A few counts support this clone. This sequence joins TRBV7-9 and TRBJ1-2, with 7 bases that match TRBD1. V gave up 5 bases and J gave up 8 bases; unmatched junction bases: 11. The germline CDR1 and CDR2 sequences are SEHNR and FQNEAQ (reference sequence). The CDR3 consists of 14 residues. CDR3 sequence reads: CASSTRQGLSGYTF. The CDR3 bases are TGTGCCAGCAGCACCAGACAGGGTTTGAGCGGCTACACCTTC.

Written as DNA, the CDR3 is TGTGCCAGCAGCTCGCGGGCAGTAAACAATGAGCAGTTCTTC. Its translation: CASSSRAVNNEQFF. The V and J genes are TRBV5-4 and TRBJ2-1; D perhaps matches TRBD2 (5 bases). CDR1 and CDR2 (germline): SGHNT, YYREEE (reference sequence). The CDR3 has 14 residues. V lost 3 bases to trimming and J lost 5 bases, with 12 bases between them.

This chain joins TRBV6-6 and TRBJ2-5; TRBD1 matches at 12 bases. Germline V gives CDR1 MNHNY, CDR2 SVGAGI (reference sequence). The junction had 7 bases not matched to a gene; V was cut back by 6 bases and J by 5 bases. There are 15 residues in the CDR3. Here the CDR3 DNA reads TGTGCCAGCAGCCCCGGGACAGGGGGCGGGGAGACCCAGTACTTC. Amino acids: CASSPGTGGGETQYF.

The chain employs TRBV5-4 and TRBJ2-1; D is possibly TRBD2 (6 bases). The ends were cut back, 7 bases at V and 9 bases at J, with 17 bases in the middle. Germline V gene data show CDR1 as SGHNT and CDR2 as YYREEE (reference sequence). The CDR3 runs to 13 residues. The CDR3 loop reads CASETGLGGEQFF. CDR3 sequence (DNA): TGTGCCAGCGAAACGGGACTTGGGGGTGAGCAGTTCTTC.

The rearrangement links TRBV19 to TRBJ1-5; 10 bases align to TRBD1. The CDR3 spans 15 residues. Germline loops: CDR1 LNHDA, CDR2 SQIVND (reference sequence). V lost 7 bases to trimming and J lost 3 bases; unmatched junction nucleotides: 6. CDR3: CASMGTGAYNQPQHF. The CDR3 DNA reads as TGTGCCAGTATGGGGACAGGGGCCTACAATCAGCCCCAGCATTTT.

The chain carries TRBV15 and TRBJ1-1; no definite D call. Germline V CDR1 and CDR2: LNHNV, YYDKDF (reference sequence). Trimming took off 0 bases at V and 5 bases at J, with 10 bases between the two ends. This CDR3 has 14 residues. This CDR3 reads CATSRDLDPTEAFF. The CDR3 coding sequence is TGTGCCACCAGCAGAGATCTAGACCCAACTGAAGCTTTCTTT.

The rearrangement links TRBV11-2 to TRBJ1-1; no reliable D call. Germline lookup yields CDR1 SGHAT and CDR2 FQNNGV. Trimming cost V 3 bases and J 0 bases, with 5 bases left between them. The CDR3 loop spans 13 amino acids. This CDR3 reads CASSFRLNTEAFF. CDR3 nucleotide sequence: TGTGCCAGCAGCTTCAGATTGAACACTGAAGCTTTCTTT.

V is TRBV7-9 and J is TRBJ1-1; D may be TRBD1 (5 bases). Looked up from germline, CDR1 is SEHNR and CDR2 is FQNEAQ (reference sequence). Trimming removed 2 bases at V and 5 bases at J, with 12 bases between. The CDR3 consists of 14 residues. The CDR3, as DNA: TGTGCCAGCAGCTTACAGGGAAGGGAAACTGAAGCTTTCTTT. As protein: CASSLQGRETEAFF.

The CDR3 nucleotides are TGCGCCAGCAGCTTGACAGGGGGGAACCCAGATACGCAGTATTTT. Its protein is CASSLTGGNPDTQYF. The chain employs TRBV5-1 and TRBJ2-3; 8 positions match TRBD1. The ends lost 1 base at V and 4 bases at J; junction bases unmatched: 5. Germline CDR1 SGHRS, CDR2 YFSETQ. The CDR3 has 15 amino acids.